This T cell receptor beta chain was sequenced during a study of T cell responses to AZD1222 COVID-19 vaccine (dated by TCRdb to the early 2020s). Notes on the research overall: TCR sequencing covered 230 or so trial participants: 200 to 220 given two doses of AZD1222 and around 26 given two doses of MenACWY control vaccine. Trial participants were enrolled by age into subgroups of 18-55, 56-69 and 70-plus years, and around 140, 26 and 57 TCR-sequenced participants, respectively, were included in these subgroups. Study-level results and caveats: Participants were mostly white British, with more females than males. The authors suggested clonal diversity may have been underestimated. CD4 TCRs associated with the vaccine covered the entire spike protein, and the dominant responses were in regions 160-218 and 743-854. Conclusions about previously exposed vaccinees were limited because only 6 or 7 AZD1222 recipients were SARS-CoV-2 seropositive at baseline. In the small 56-69-year group, the increase in depth fell short of significance, most likely because of low power. Epitopes outside the regions mutated in the B.1.351 and B.1.1.7 variants were reportedly recognized by nearly half of the unique spike-specific TCRs. No day 14 peak-response samples were available, so repertoires were characterized only after the peak T cell response. A significant rise in spike-specific TCR breadth and depth was observed after two AZD1222 doses relative to day 0 and relative to MenACWY recipients.

Explained via the paper, the time point label denotes: sample from adult after SARS-CoV-2 infection, after symptom onset. A couple of convalescent COVID-19 patients, sampled after symptom onset from adults with prior SARS-CoV-2 infection, were also TCR-sequenced for comparison. The CDR3 regions of human TCRbeta chains were analyzed by immunosequencing. In the original analysis: Repertoire TCRs were matched against a reference library of SARS-CoV-2-specific TCRs generated with the MIRA antigen-specificity platform. Breadth was defined as the fraction of unique TCRs that were SARS-CoV-2-associated. Depth was defined as the fraction of total T cells that were SARS-CoV-2-associated. Each spike-specific TCR was assigned to its reactive spike region and to a CD4 or CD8 class using the MIRA data. Log10-transformed breadth and depth values were compared by one-way ANOVA with Sidak's multiple comparisons tests. The source is immuneACCESS, and TCRdb retained only in-frame sequences with V and J called. Part of the clones is not carried over; for the studies checked, unresolved V genes explain less than half of this, and the remainder is unexplained. V and J calls and clone size follow that table, whereas D and trimming were derived from the DNA. For this sample there are some 150,000 clones; about nine tenths appear just once. The ten largest clones add up to over 6% of the sample.

The CDR3 holds 16 amino acids from the cysteine to the phenylalanine. Solely the CDR3 DNA is kept, with 48 bases framed from the first base. V is reduced by 0 bases and J by 1 base, leaving a spacing of 9 bases between them. Reading the germline V gene gives CDR1 MNHEY and CDR2 SVGAGI. On this clone itself: Its target antigen remains unknown. Base qualities are not recorded, but no much larger clone differs from it by a single base.

This TCR was recovered from an adult who had recovered from COVID-19. This chain is built from TRBV6-5 and TRBJ2-2; the D gene is tentatively TRBD1 or TRBD2, each matching 5 bases. The sample in question was peripheral blood, obtained after recovery from COVID-19. The CDR3 reads CASSYSMGENTGELFF. The nucleotide sequence reads TGTGCCAGCAGTTACTCGATGGGGGAGAACACCGGGGAGCTGTTTTTT.